Listed below are T cell receptor beta chains from one sample, sequenced in a study of blood T cell repertoires in COVID-19. The assay was immunoSEQ multiplex PCR, and TCRdb's table has in-frame clones only and misses some. This repertoire shows more than 85,000 clones, approximately 86% found once; its top ten account for approximately 2%. The sample was peripheral blood. The receptors come from a man aged 50 to 60 with COVID-19, enrolled during active disease. Both conserved end residues are part of each CDR3. D genes are given only for firm matches. Expanded clones get a size class; other rows say once, few or many, or leave the size out.

d_gene	v_gene	j_gene	abundance	CDR3nt	CDR3aa
TRBD2	TRBV13	TRBJ2-7	-	TGTGCCAGCAGCAAGCGTAGCGGGGGGGCCTCCTACGAGCAGTACTTC	CASSKRSGGASYEQYF
TRBD2	TRBV28	TRBJ2-5	-	TGTGCCAGCACCCCAGCGGGGGGCTTAGCCCAAGAGACCCAGTACTTC	CASTPAGGLAQETQYF
TRBD1	TRBV3-1/TRBV3-2	TRBJ2-7	once	TGTGCCAGCAGCCAAAGACAGGGTCTCTACGAGCAGTACTTC	CASSQRQGLYEQYF
TRBD2	TRBV5-4	TRBJ2-7	-	TGTGCCAGCAGCTTGGAAGCGGGGGGTAACGAGCAGTACTTC	CASSLEAGGNEQYF
-	TRBV5-1	TRBJ2-5	-	TGCGCCAGCAGCAAAAACCGACTAGTAAGGGAGACCCAGTACTTC	CASSKNRLVRETQYF
-	TRBV19	TRBJ1-2	few	TGTGCCAGTAGTGTTCGTCGTGGCGGCTACACCTTC	CASSVRRGGYTF
TRBD1	TRBV11-2	TRBJ1-1	-	TGTGCCAGCAGCTTCGGGACAGGGTTCACTGAAGCTTTCTTT	CASSFGTGFTEAFF
TRBD2	TRBV19	TRBJ2-1	-	TGTGCCAGTCGAGAGGGACTAGCGGCCTACAATGAGCAGTTCTTC	CASREGLAAYNEQFF
TRBD1	TRBV9	TRBJ1-2	once	TGTGCCAGCAGCTTCGGACAGGGGCTTAACTATGGCTACACCTTC	CASSFGQGLNYGYTF
TRBD1	TRBV30	TRBJ1-2	-	TGTGCCTCGACAGGGCGCTATGGCTACACCTTC	CASTGRYGYTF
-	TRBV7-2	TRBJ1-6	-	TGTGCCAGCAGCGTAGGGACTGCCATTGGTAATTCACCCCTCCACTTT	CASSVGTAIGNSPLHF
-	TRBV4-1	TRBJ2-3	-	TGCGCCAGCAGCCAAGATCTGAGTAAGTTGCAGTATTTT	CASSQDLSKLQYF
TRBD2	TRBV5-4	TRBJ2-1	-	TGTGCCAGCAGCTTACTAGCGGGGGCGACGATATACAATGAGCAGTTCTTC	CASSLLAGATIYNEQFF
-	TRBV29-1	TRBJ1-2	-	TGCAGCGTTGAACCAGCGGGATACTATGGCTACACCTTC	CSVEPAGYYGYTF
TRBD1	TRBV19	TRBJ2-7	-	TGTGCCAGTAGTACCCGACAGGGAGTCTACGAGCAGTACTTC	CASSTRQGVYEQYF
-	TRBV27	TRBJ2-6	-	TGTGCCAGCAGTTTACGGCGGTCTGGGGCCAACGTCCTGACTTTC	CASSLRRSGANVLTF
-	TRBV6-5	TRBJ1-6	-	TGTGCCAGCATGCGGGGTGGATCACCCCTCCACTTT	CASMRGGSPLHF
TRBD1	TRBV28	TRBJ1-2	-	TGTGCCAGCAGTGTCCCGGGACAGCTAAATTATGGCTACACCTTC	CASSVPGQLNYGYTF
-	TRBV7-3	TRBJ1-6	-	TGTGCCAGCAGCTTATCCGGGACAAGTAATTCACCCCTCCACTTT	CASSLSGTSNSPLHF
-	TRBV7-2	TRBJ1-1	once	TGTGCCAGCAGCTTGGACAGAGTGAACACTGAAGCTTTCTTT	CASSLDRVNTEAFF
TRBD1	TRBV13	TRBJ1-4	-	TGTGCCAGCAGCTTACGGACAGGGACTAATGAAAAACTGTTTTTT	CASSLRTGTNEKLFF
-	TRBV4-2	TRBJ1-2	-	TGTGCCAGCAGCCAAGAGGGCAGGGAGGGGCGTTGGGGCTACACCTTC	CASSQEGREGRWGYTF
-	TRBV27	TRBJ1-2	-	TGTGCCAGCAGCCCCAGGGAAGTCGTAGGGGGCTACACCTTC	CASSPREVVGGYTF
-	TRBV18	TRBJ1-1	-	TGTGCCAGCTCACCCCAGGGGATAAGGACTGAAGCTTTCTTT	CASSPQGIRTEAFF
TRBD1	TRBV12-5	TRBJ2-2	-	TGTGCTAGTGGTTTGGCCTCAAAGACAGGGGCCAACACCGGGGAGCTGTTTTTT	CASGLASKTGANTGELFF
TRBD1	TRBV19	TRBJ1-1	-	TGTGCCAGTAGTGATGACAGGGCGTTTAAAACTGAAGCTTTCTTT	CASSDDRAFKTEAFF
TRBD1	TRBV30	TRBJ1-5	-	TGTGCCTGGACACGGCAGGGGGGACCTAATCAGCCCCAGCATTTT	CAWTRQGGPNQPQHF
TRBD2	TRBV6-2/TRBV6-3	TRBJ2-1	-	TGTGCCAGCAGTTACTCGAATTGGCGGGGGGGCTTAAATGAGCAGTTCTTC	CASSYSNWRGGLNEQFF
-	TRBV5-1	TRBJ2-7	-	TGCGCCAGCAGCCTGGACTGGGGCGTCTCCTACGAGCAGTACTTC	CASSLDWGVSYEQYF
TRBD1	TRBV30	TRBJ1-4	-	TGTGCCTGGGCCCGGGACAGGGGAGAAAAACTGTTTTTT	CAWARDRGEKLFF
TRBD1	TRBV5-1	TRBJ2-7	-	TGCGCCAGCAGCTCGGGACAGGGGACCTACGAGCAGTACTTC	CASSSGQGTYEQYF
-	TRBV29-1	TRBJ2-7	few	TGCAGCGTTGAGCAGGGTGGCTCCTACGAGCAGTACTTC	CSVEQGGSYEQYF
-	TRBV19	TRBJ1-2	-	TGTGCCAGCCACTCCGGTGGCTACACCTTC	CASHSGGYTF
-	TRBV9	TRBJ1-3	-	TGTGCCAGCAGCGCGACAGGATCTGGAAACACCATATATTTT	CASSATGSGNTIYF
-	TRBV10-3	TRBJ1-2	-	TGTGCCATCAGTGACTTGGTCGGGGGTATTAAGGGCTATGGCTACACCTTC	CAISDLVGGIKGYGYTF
-	TRBV2	TRBJ1-5	once	TGTGCCAGCAAGTTTGACTTCTATCAGCCCCAGCATTTT	CASKFDFYQPQHF
TRBD1	TRBV28	TRBJ2-5	-	TGTGCCAGCAGTTCAGGGGGCGCCGTCCAAGAGACCCAGTACTTC	CASSSGGAVQETQYF
-	TRBV18	TRBJ1-2	-	TGTGCCAGCTCACAAACTTCTTTCGGGGGCTACACCTTC	CASSQTSFGGYTF
TRBD1	TRBV2	TRBJ1-1	-	TGTGCCAGCAGTGATCCCGGGACAGGGGCTTTACCAGCTGAAGCTTTCTTT	CASSDPGTGALPAEAFF
TRBD1	TRBV9	TRBJ1-4	-	TGTGCCAGCAGCCCACGACTTAGACAGGGGGCTTCTAATGAAAAACTGTTTTTT	CASSPRLRQGASNEKLFF
-	TRBV9	TRBJ2-2	-	TGTGCCAGCAGCGTAGGCGGGTTCACCGGGGAGCTGTTTTTT	CASSVGGFTGELFF
-	TRBV27	TRBJ2-1	-	TGTGCCAGCAGTTTAGGAACTACCTACAATGAGCAGTTCTTC	CASSLGTTYNEQFF
-	TRBV3-1/TRBV3-2	TRBJ1-1	-	TGTGCCAGCCGGGGGGCGGTCACTGAAGCTTTCTTT	CASRGAVTEAFF
-	TRBV2	TRBJ2-5	once	TGTGCCAGCAGTGGGAGGGGTGAGACCCAGTACTTC	CASSGRGETQYF
TRBD2	TRBV5-8	TRBJ2-7	-	TGTGCCAGCAGCTTGGAGGGAAGGGAGGGCTACGAGCAGTACTTC	CASSLEGREGYEQYF
TRBD1	TRBV6-5	TRBJ1-4	-	TGTGCCAGCAGGACAGGGGTCGTTGTCGATGAAAAACTGTTTTTT	CASRTGVVVDEKLFF
TRBD1	TRBV7-9	TRBJ1-1	-	TGTGCCAGCAGCCCGGGACAGGCCAACACTGAAGCTTTCTTT	CASSPGQANTEAFF
TRBD2	TRBV11-2	TRBJ2-3	-	TGTGCCAGCAGCTTAGGTCGGGGGGGCCGGAGTCGCACAGATACGCAGTATTTT	CASSLGRGGRSRTDTQYF
-	TRBV28	TRBJ1-2	-	TGTGCCAGCAGGCTCGAGGGAGGCTATGGCTACACCTTC	CASRLEGGYGYTF
TRBD1	TRBV28	TRBJ1-2	-	TGTGCCAGCAGTTCGGGACAGGGGTTCTATGGCTACACCTTC	CASSSGQGFYGYTF
-	TRBV30	TRBJ1-2	-	TGTGCCTGGAGTGTACAGGTACGAAACTATGGCTACACCTTC	CAWSVQVRNYGYTF